The rows below give T cell receptor beta chains drawn from one sample of a study of cytomegalovirus exposure and HLA in healthy donors. Some clones are missing from TCRdb's copy, which holds only in-frame ones; the method was immunoSEQ multiplex PCR. The data show 95,000 to 150,000 clones, roughly 80% seen once. The sequencing sample was made of PBMCs. All receptors derive from a man aged 60 to 69 in good health and CMV-seropositive. Each CDR3 is given with its conserved first and last residue. Each record gives: CDR3 protein, CDR3 DNA, D gene, clone size, J gene, V gene. The D gene is left open where the match is weak. Not all rows give a size; the values are once, few, many and, for expanded clones, a class.

CDR3 protein: CASSTGTQYNEQFF; CDR3 DNA: TGTGCCAGCAGCACCGGGACTCAATACAATGAGCAGTTCTTC; D gene: -; clone size: -; J gene: TRBJ2-1; V gene: TRBV9
CDR3 protein: CASSPSPLAGGKSYEQYF; CDR3 DNA: TGTGCCAGCTCACCTTCGCCCTTAGCGGGAGGGAAATCCTACGAGCAGTACTTC; D gene: TRBD2; clone size: -; J gene: TRBJ2-7; V gene: TRBV18
CDR3 protein: CASSSLTGEGETQYF; CDR3 DNA: TGTGCCAGCAGCTCCCTGACAGGGGAGGGAGAGACCCAGTACTTC; D gene: -; clone size: -; J gene: TRBJ2-5; V gene: TRBV5-4
CDR3 protein: CASSSGQGAGNIQYF; CDR3 DNA: TGTGCCAGCAGTTCGGGACAGGGGGCAGGAAACATTCAGTACTTC; D gene: TRBD1; clone size: -; J gene: TRBJ2-4; V gene: TRBV27
CDR3 protein: CAWSDGQGPGQPQHF; CDR3 DNA: TGTGCCTGGAGCGACGGACAGGGCCCGGGACAGCCCCAGCATTTT; D gene: TRBD1; clone size: -; J gene: TRBJ1-5; V gene: TRBV30
CDR3 protein: CASSKTSGTEGEQYF; CDR3 DNA: TGTGCCAGCAGCAAGACTAGCGGGACCGAAGGCGAGCAGTACTTC; D gene: TRBD2; clone size: -; J gene: TRBJ2-7; V gene: TRBV11-2
CDR3 protein: CASSAGEAGELFF; CDR3 DNA: TGCGCCAGCAGCGCCGGGGAGGCCGGGGAGCTGTTTTTT; D gene: -; clone size: few; J gene: TRBJ2-2; V gene: TRBV5-1
CDR3 protein: CSAYGEGQYF; CDR3 DNA: TGCAGCGCATACGGAGAGGGCCAGTACTTC; D gene: -; clone size: -; J gene: TRBJ2-7; V gene: TRBV29-1
CDR3 protein: CASSAQGFNYEQYF; CDR3 DNA: TGTGCCAGCAGTGCTCAGGGGTTCAACTACGAGCAGTACTTC; D gene: -; clone size: -; J gene: TRBJ2-7; V gene: TRBV6-1
CDR3 protein: CASSPRRGRGNEQFF; CDR3 DNA: TGTGCCAGCAGCCCACGGCGGGGAAGGGGCAATGAGCAGTTCTTC; D gene: -; clone size: -; J gene: TRBJ2-1; V gene: TRBV4-2
CDR3 protein: CASSLRGREELFF; CDR3 DNA: TGCGCCAGCAGCTTGAGAGGACGGGAGGAGCTGTTTTTT; D gene: -; clone size: -; J gene: TRBJ2-2; V gene: TRBV5-1
CDR3 protein: CAWSLEDEKLGGYTF; CDR3 DNA: TGTGCCTGGAGTCTAGAGGATGAGAAATTAGGTGGCTACACCTTC; D gene: -; clone size: -; J gene: TRBJ1-2; V gene: TRBV30
CDR3 protein: CASSARSGVSYEQYF; CDR3 DNA: TGTGCCAGCAGCGCGCGTAGCGGGGTTTCCTACGAGCAGTACTTC; D gene: TRBD2; clone size: -; J gene: TRBJ2-7; V gene: TRBV7-2
CDR3 protein: CASSLEVRGGATGELFF; CDR3 DNA: TGCGCCAGCAGCTTGGAGGTCCGCGGGGGGGCCACCGGGGAGCTGTTTTTT; D gene: TRBD2; clone size: few; J gene: TRBJ2-2; V gene: TRBV5-1
CDR3 protein: CASSPNRGQSQPQHF; CDR3 DNA: TGTGCCAGCAGTCCCAACAGGGGGCAAAGTCAGCCCCAGCATTTT; D gene: TRBD1; clone size: -; J gene: TRBJ1-5; V gene: TRBV6-6
CDR3 protein: CASSLTGISYEQYF; CDR3 DNA: TGTGCCAGCAGCCTAACAGGGATCAGCTACGAGCAGTACTTC; D gene: -; clone size: -; J gene: TRBJ2-7; V gene: TRBV28
CDR3 protein: CASSATGRGNTIYF; CDR3 DNA: TGCGCCAGCAGTGCTACAGGCAGAGGAAACACCATATATTTT; D gene: -; clone size: -; J gene: TRBJ1-3; V gene: TRBV10-2
CDR3 protein: CASSVQADVYGYTF; CDR3 DNA: TGTGCCAGCAGTGTACAGGCCGATGTCTATGGCTACACCTTC; D gene: -; clone size: -; J gene: TRBJ1-2; V gene: TRBV6-6
CDR3 protein: CASSEEGQTYNSPLHF; CDR3 DNA: TGTGCCAGCAGTGAAGAAGGACAGACTTATAATTCACCCCTCCACTTT; D gene: -; clone size: -; J gene: TRBJ1-6; V gene: TRBV2
CDR3 protein: CASSFPGQGARTEAFF; CDR3 DNA: TGCGCCAGCAGCTTCCCGGGACAGGGGGCGAGGACTGAAGCTTTCTTT; D gene: TRBD1; clone size: -; J gene: TRBJ1-1; V gene: TRBV5-1
CDR3 protein: CASSLGPGQGRGTEAFF; CDR3 DNA: TGCGCCAGCAGCTTGGGGCCGGGACAGGGGAGGGGGACTGAAGCTTTCTTT; D gene: TRBD1; clone size: few; J gene: TRBJ1-1; V gene: TRBV5-1
CDR3 protein: CASSAGQGTNYEQYF; CDR3 DNA: TGCGCCAGCAGCGCGGGACAGGGGACTAACTACGAGCAGTACTTC; D gene: TRBD1; clone size: -; J gene: TRBJ2-7; V gene: TRBV5-1
CDR3 protein: CASSLQGWNTEAFF; CDR3 DNA: TGTGCCAGCAGCTTGCAGGGCTGGAACACTGAAGCTTTCTTT; D gene: -; clone size: -; J gene: TRBJ1-1; V gene: TRBV11-2
CDR3 protein: CASKTGTANTGELFF; CDR3 DNA: TGTGCCAGTAAAACCGGGACAGCGAACACCGGGGAGCTGTTTTTT; D gene: TRBD1; clone size: -; J gene: TRBJ2-2; V gene: TRBV19
CDR3 protein: CASSSGWATEAFF; CDR3 DNA: TGTGCCAGCAGCTCCGGTTGGGCTACTGAAGCTTTCTTT; D gene: -; clone size: -; J gene: TRBJ1-1; V gene: TRBV5-5
CDR3 protein: CASSLAGVFGETQYF; CDR3 DNA: TGCGCCAGCAGCCTAGCGGGAGTGTTCGGGGAGACCCAGTACTTC; D gene: TRBD2; clone size: -; J gene: TRBJ2-5; V gene: TRBV5-1
CDR3 protein: CASSWDRGSDEQYF; CDR3 DNA: TGTGCCAGCAGTTGGGACAGGGGTAGCGACGAGCAGTACTTC; D gene: TRBD1; clone size: -; J gene: TRBJ2-7; V gene: TRBV5-5
CDR3 protein: CARLGQGRSYEQYF; CDR3 DNA: TGTGCCAGACTAGGACAGGGGAGATCCTACGAGCAGTACTTC; D gene: TRBD1; clone size: few; J gene: TRBJ2-7; V gene: TRBV7-4
CDR3 protein: CASSDPRGAGGYTF; CDR3 DNA: TGTGCCAGCAGTGACCCTCGGGGGGCGGGAGGCTACACCTTC; D gene: -; clone size: few; J gene: TRBJ1-2; V gene: TRBV25-1
CDR3 protein: CASSPLGTGYGYTF; CDR3 DNA: TGTGCCAGCTCCCCTCTTGGGACAGGCTATGGCTACACCTTC; D gene: TRBD1; clone size: -; J gene: TRBJ1-2; V gene: TRBV18
CDR3 protein: CAWSRDRVGLYEQYF; CDR3 DNA: TGTGCCTGGAGCAGGGACAGGGTCGGTCTATACGAGCAGTACTTC; D gene: TRBD1; clone size: few; J gene: TRBJ2-7; V gene: TRBV30
CDR3 protein: CASSSRTGLGEAFF; CDR3 DNA: TGTGCCAGCAGTTCTCGAACGGGGTTGGGTGAAGCTTTCTTT; D gene: -; clone size: -; J gene: TRBJ1-1; V gene: TRBV6-1
CDR3 protein: CASSLAGVPTYEQYF; CDR3 DNA: TGCGCCAGCAGCTTGGCAGGGGTCCCTACCTACGAGCAGTACTTC; D gene: -; clone size: few; J gene: TRBJ2-7; V gene: TRBV5-1
CDR3 protein: CASSGGTGFGGEQYF; CDR3 DNA: TGCGCCAGCAGCGGGGGGACAGGGTTTGGAGGGGAGCAGTACTTC; D gene: TRBD1; clone size: -; J gene: TRBJ2-7; V gene: TRBV5-1
CDR3 protein: CASSVGDSNTGELFF; CDR3 DNA: TGTGCCAGCAGCGTAGGAGACAGTAACACCGGGGAGCTGTTTTTT; D gene: -; clone size: -; J gene: TRBJ2-2; V gene: TRBV9
CDR3 protein: CSARGGGYTF; CDR3 DNA: TGCAGTGCTAGAGGAGGCGGCTACACCTTC; D gene: -; clone size: -; J gene: TRBJ1-2; V gene: TRBV20-1
CDR3 protein: CASSIARGSNQPQHF; CDR3 DNA: TGTGCCAGTAGTATCGCCAGGGGAAGCAATCAGCCCCAGCATTTT; D gene: -; clone size: -; J gene: TRBJ1-5; V gene: TRBV19
CDR3 protein: CSVPRTSGRYFKGNEQFF; CDR3 DNA: TGCAGCGTCCCCCGGACTAGCGGGAGGTATTTTAAGGGGAATGAGCAGTTCTTC; D gene: TRBD2; clone size: -; J gene: TRBJ2-1; V gene: TRBV29-1
CDR3 protein: CASTPPGQYF; CDR3 DNA: TGTGCCAGCACCCCCCCCGGGCAGTACTTC; D gene: -; clone size: -; J gene: TRBJ2-7; V gene: TRBV7-8
CDR3 protein: CASSLRPRGLREKLFF; CDR3 DNA: TGTGCCAGCAGCCTCCGCCCGAGAGGGTTGCGAGAAAAACTGTTTTTT; D gene: -; clone size: few; J gene: TRBJ1-4; V gene: TRBV4-2
CDR3 protein: CSVAPRSRGRGTEAFF; CDR3 DNA: TGCAGCGTTGCCCCGAGGTCGAGGGGGCGCGGGACTGAAGCTTTCTTT; D gene: TRBD1; clone size: once; J gene: TRBJ1-1; V gene: TRBV29-1
CDR3 protein: CAWGSGSRNTQYF; CDR3 DNA: TGTGCCTGGGGATCTGGGAGTAGGAATACGCAGTATTTT; D gene: -; clone size: -; J gene: TRBJ2-3; V gene: TRBV30
CDR3 protein: CASSWDRNTGELFF; CDR3 DNA: TGCGCCAGCAGCTGGGACAGGAACACCGGGGAGCTGTTTTTT; D gene: TRBD1; clone size: few; J gene: TRBJ2-2; V gene: TRBV5-1
CDR3 protein: CASSQVGGNYGYTF; CDR3 DNA: TGTGCCAGCAGCCAAGTGGGCGGGAACTATGGCTACACCTTC; D gene: -; clone size: -; J gene: TRBJ1-2; V gene: TRBV14
CDR3 protein: CASSMGTSGEETQYF; CDR3 DNA: TGCGCCAGCAGCATGGGGACTAGCGGGGAAGAGACCCAGTACTTC; D gene: TRBD2; clone size: -; J gene: TRBJ2-5; V gene: TRBV5-1
CDR3 protein: CASSLGGGPPWTQYF; CDR3 DNA: TGTGCCAGCAGCCTAGGGGGGGGGCCCCCTTGGACCCAGTACTTC; D gene: -; clone size: -; J gene: TRBJ2-5; V gene: TRBV28
CDR3 protein: CASSTGAPNGYTF; CDR3 DNA: TGTGCCAGCAGTACAGGGGCTCCTAATGGCTACACCTTC; D gene: TRBD1; clone size: -; J gene: TRBJ1-2; V gene: TRBV28
CDR3 protein: CASNPGGTLQETQYF; CDR3 DNA: TGTGCCAGCAACCCCGGGGGGACGCTACAAGAGACCCAGTACTTC; D gene: TRBD2; clone size: -; J gene: TRBJ2-5; V gene: TRBV28
CDR3 protein: CANSQQGADTQYF; CDR3 DNA: TGCGCCAACAGCCAACAGGGGGCAGATACGCAGTATTTT; D gene: TRBD1; clone size: -; J gene: TRBJ2-3; V gene: TRBV4-1
CDR3 protein: CATKNGQGGYEQYF; CDR3 DNA: TGTGCCACCAAAAACGGGCAGGGGGGTTACGAGCAGTACTTC; D gene: -; clone size: -; J gene: TRBJ2-7; V gene: TRBV2
CDR3 protein: CASSRDRVGSPLHF; CDR3 DNA: TGTGCCAGCAGCCGGGACAGGGTCGGCTCACCCCTCCACTTT; D gene: TRBD1; clone size: -; J gene: TRBJ1-6; V gene: TRBV7-9
CDR3 protein: CASSPGTGGHEQYF; CDR3 DNA: TGTGCCAGCAGCCCCGGGACAGGGGGACACGAGCAGTACTTC; D gene: TRBD1; clone size: -; J gene: TRBJ2-7; V gene: TRBV2
CDR3 protein: CASSFLGQGEIEAFF; CDR3 DNA: TGTGCCAGCAGCTTTCTCGGACAGGGTGAGATTGAAGCTTTCTTT; D gene: TRBD1; clone size: -; J gene: TRBJ1-1; V gene: TRBV11-2